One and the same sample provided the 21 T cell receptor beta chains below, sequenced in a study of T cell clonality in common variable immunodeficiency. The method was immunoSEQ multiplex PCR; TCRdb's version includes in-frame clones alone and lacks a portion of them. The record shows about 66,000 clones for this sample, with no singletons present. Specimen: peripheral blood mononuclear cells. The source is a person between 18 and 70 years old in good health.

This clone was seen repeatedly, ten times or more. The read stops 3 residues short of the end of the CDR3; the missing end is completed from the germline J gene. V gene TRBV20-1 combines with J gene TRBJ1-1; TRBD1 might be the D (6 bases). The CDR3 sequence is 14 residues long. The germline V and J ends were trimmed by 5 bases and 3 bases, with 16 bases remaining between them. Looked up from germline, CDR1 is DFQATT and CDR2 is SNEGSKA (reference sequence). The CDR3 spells CSALNSDRDTEAFF. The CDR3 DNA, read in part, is TGCAGTGCTCTGAACTCGGACAGAGACACTGAA.

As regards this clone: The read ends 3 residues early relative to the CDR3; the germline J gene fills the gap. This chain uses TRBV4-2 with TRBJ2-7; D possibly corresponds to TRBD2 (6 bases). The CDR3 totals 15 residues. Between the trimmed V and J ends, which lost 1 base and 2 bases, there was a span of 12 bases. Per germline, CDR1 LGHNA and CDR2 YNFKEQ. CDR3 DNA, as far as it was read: TGTGCCAGCAGCCAAGGGACGTCGGGGGCCTACGAG. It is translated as CASSQGTSGAYE. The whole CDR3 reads CASSQGTSGAYEQYF.

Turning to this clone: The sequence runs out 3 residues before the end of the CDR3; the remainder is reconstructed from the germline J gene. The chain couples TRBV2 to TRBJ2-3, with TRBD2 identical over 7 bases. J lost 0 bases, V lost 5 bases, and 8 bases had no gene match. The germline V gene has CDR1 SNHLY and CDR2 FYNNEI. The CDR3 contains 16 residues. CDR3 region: CASSPITSASTDTQYF. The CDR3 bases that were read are TGTGCCAGCAGTCCAATAACTAGCGCTAGCACAGATACG.

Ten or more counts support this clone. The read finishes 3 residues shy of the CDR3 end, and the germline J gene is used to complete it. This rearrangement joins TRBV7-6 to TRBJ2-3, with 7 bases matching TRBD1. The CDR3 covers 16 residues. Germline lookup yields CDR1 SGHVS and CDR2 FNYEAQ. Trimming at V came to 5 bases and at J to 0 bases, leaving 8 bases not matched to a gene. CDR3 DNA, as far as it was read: TGTGCCAGCAGCCCTGGGACAGCCACTAGCACAGATACG. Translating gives CASSPGTATSTDT. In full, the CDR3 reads CASSPGTATSTDTQYF.

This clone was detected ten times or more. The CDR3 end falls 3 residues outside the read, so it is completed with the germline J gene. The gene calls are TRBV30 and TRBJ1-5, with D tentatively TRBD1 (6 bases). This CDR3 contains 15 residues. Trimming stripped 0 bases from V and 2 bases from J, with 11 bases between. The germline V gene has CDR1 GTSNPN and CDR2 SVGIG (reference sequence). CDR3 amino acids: CAWSVKQGRNQPQHF. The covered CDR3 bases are TGTGCCTGGAGTGTAAAGCAGGGGCGCAATCAGCCC.

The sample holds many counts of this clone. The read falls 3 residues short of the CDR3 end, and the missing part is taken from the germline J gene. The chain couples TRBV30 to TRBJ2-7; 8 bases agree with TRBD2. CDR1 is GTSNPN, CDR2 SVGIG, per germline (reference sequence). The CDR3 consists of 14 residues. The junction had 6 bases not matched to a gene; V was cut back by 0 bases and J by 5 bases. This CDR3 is CAWSVAGASDEQYF. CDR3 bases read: TGTGCCTGGAGTGTAGCGGGAGCCAGCGACGAG.

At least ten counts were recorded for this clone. CDR3 bases read: TGTGCCAGCAGCCAAGCGGGGGGCCAGAACAATGAG. Translated, it gives CASSQAGGQNNE. The full CDR3 reads CASSQAGGQNNEQFF. The V and J genes are TRBV4-2 and TRBJ2-1; tentative D call: TRBD2 (7 bases). The read ends 3 residues early relative to the CDR3; the germline J gene fills the gap. From germline, CDR1 is LGHNA and CDR2 YNFKEQ. Trimming stripped 1 base from V and 5 bases from J, with 12 bases between. This CDR3 region has 15 residues.

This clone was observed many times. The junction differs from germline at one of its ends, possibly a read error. The CDR3: CASSQWTSNPEQYF. CDR3 DNA (partial): TGCGCCAGCAGCCAATGGACTAGTAATCCCGAG. This rearrangement joins TRBV4-2 to TRBJ2-7; 7 positions agree with TRBD2. The read falls 3 residues short of the CDR3 end, and the missing part is taken from the germline J gene. Germline V lookup: CDR1 LGHNA, CDR2 YNFKEQ. The CDR3 is 14 residues long.

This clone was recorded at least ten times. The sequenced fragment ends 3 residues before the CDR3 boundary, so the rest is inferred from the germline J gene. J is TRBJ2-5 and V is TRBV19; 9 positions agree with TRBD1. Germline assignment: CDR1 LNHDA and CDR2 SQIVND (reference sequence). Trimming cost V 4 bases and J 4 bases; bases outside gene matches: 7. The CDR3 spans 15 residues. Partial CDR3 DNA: TGTGCCAGTAGTAACGGACAGGGGAGGGTAGAGACC. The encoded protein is CASSNGQGRVET. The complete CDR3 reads CASSNGQGRVETQYF.

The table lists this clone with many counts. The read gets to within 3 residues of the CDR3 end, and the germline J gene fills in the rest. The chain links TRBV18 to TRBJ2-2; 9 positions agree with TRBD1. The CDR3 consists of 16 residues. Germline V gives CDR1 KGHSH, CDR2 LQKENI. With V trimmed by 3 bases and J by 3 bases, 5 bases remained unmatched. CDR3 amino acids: CASSPGQGPYTGELFF. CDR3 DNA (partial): TGTGCCAGCTCACCCGGACAGGGGCCTTACACCGGGGAG.

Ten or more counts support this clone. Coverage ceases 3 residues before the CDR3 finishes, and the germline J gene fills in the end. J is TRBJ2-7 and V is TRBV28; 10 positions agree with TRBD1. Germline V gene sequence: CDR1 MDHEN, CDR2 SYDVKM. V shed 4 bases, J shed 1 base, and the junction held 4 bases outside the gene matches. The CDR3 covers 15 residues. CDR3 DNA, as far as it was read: TGTGCCAGCAGTTCGGACAGGGGGATTTCCTACGAG. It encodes CASSSDRGISYE. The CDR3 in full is CASSSDRGISYEQYF.

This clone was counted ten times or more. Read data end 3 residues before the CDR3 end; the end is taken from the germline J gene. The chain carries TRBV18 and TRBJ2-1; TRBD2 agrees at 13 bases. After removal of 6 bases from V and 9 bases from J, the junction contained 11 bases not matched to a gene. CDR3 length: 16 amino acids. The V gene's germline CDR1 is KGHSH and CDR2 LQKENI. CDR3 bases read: TGTGCCAGCTCTGATGCCGGGACTAGCGGGAAGGGTGAG. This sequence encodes CASSDAGTSGKGE. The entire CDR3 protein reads CASSDAGTSGKGEQFF.

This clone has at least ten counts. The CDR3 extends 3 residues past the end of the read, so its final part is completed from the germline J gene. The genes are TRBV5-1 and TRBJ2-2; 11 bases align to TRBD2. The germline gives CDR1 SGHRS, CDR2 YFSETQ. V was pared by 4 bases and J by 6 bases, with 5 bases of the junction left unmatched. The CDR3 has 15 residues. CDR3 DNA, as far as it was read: TGCGCCAGCAGCCGCACTAGCGGGAGTGCCGGGGAG. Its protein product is CASSRTSGSAGE. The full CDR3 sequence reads CASSRTSGSAGELFF.

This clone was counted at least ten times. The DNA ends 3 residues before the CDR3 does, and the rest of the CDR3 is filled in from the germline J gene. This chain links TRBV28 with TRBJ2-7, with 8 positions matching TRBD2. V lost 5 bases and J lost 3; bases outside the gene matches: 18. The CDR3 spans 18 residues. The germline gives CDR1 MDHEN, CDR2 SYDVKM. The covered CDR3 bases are TGTGCCAGCAGTCCCGTATCCCTTTCGAATAGCGGGAACTACGAG. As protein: CASSPVSLSNSGNYE. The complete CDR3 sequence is CASSPVSLSNSGNYEQYF.

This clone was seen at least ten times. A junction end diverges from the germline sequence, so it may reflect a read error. The CDR3 is CASSQDRASGGNTGELFF. Partial CDR3 DNA: TGCGCCAGCAGCCAAGATCGGGCCAGCGGAGGGAACACCGGGGAG. The V and J genes are TRBV4-2 and TRBJ2-2, with D possibly matching TRBD2 (5 bases). The missing CDR3 end, 3 residues past where the read stops, is filled in from the germline J gene. The germline V gene encodes CDR1 LGHNA and CDR2 YNFKEQ. The CDR3 spans 18 residues.

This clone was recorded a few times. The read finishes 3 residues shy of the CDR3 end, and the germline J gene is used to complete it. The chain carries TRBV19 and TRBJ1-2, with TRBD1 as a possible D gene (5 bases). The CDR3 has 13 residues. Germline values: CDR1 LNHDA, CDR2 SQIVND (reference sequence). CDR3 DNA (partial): TGTGCCAGTAGTATAGGAAGGGGCAATGAC. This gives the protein CASSIGRGND. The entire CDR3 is CASSIGRGNDYTF.

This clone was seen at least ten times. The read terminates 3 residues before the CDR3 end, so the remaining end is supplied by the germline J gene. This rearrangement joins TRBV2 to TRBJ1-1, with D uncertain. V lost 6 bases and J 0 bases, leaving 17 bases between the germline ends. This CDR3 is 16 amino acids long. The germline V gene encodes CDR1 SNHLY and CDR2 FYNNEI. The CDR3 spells CASSPSVAGLNTEAFF. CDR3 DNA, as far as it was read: TGTGCCAGCAGCCCATCCGTGGCAGGCTTGAACACTGAA.

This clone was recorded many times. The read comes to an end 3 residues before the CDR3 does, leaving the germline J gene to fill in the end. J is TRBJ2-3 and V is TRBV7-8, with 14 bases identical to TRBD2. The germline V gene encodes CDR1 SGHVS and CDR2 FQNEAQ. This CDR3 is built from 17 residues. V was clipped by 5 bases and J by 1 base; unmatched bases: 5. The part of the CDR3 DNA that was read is TGTGCCAGCAGCCAAGGGACTAGCGGGAGTCGCACAGATACG. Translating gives CASSQGTSGSRTDT. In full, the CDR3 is CASSQGTSGSRTDTQYF.

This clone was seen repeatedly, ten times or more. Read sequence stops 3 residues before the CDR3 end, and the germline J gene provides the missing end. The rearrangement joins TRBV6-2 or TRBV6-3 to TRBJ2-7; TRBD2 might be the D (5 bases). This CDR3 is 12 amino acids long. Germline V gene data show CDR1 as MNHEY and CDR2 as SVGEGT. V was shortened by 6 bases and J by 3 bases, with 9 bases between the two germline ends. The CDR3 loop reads CASRLGNYEQYF. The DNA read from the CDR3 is TGTGCCAGCAGACTAGGGAACTACGAG.

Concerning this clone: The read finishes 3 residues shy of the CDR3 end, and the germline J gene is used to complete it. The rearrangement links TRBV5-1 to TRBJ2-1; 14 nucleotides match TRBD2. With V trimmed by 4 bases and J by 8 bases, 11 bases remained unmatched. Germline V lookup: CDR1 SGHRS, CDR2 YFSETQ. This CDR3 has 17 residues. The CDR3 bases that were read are TGCGCCAGCAGCCCTCCGACTAGCGGGGGGGGTTCGGATGAG. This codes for CASSPPTSGGGSDE. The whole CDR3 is CASSPPTSGGGSDEQFF.

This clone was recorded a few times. CDR3 sequence: CASSESPGTREAFF. The part of the CDR3 DNA that was read is TGCGCCAGCAGTGAGTCACCTGGGACAAGGGAA. The gene calls are TRBV10-2 and TRBJ1-1; tentative D call: TRBD1 (6 bases). The observed sequence ends 3 residues before the CDR3 terminus, with the missing tail filled in from the germline J gene. CDR3 length: 14 residues. Germline V gene sequence: CDR1 WSHSY, CDR2 SAAADI.